A single sample gave rise to the 3 T cell receptor beta chains below, sequenced in a study of blood T cell repertoires in COVID-19. Sequencing was performed with immunoSEQ multiplex PCR; in TCRdb, only in-frame clones are kept and a portion is missing. Of some 150,000 clones listed, 65% to 90% were seen once; the top ten hold less than 3.5%. The sample was peripheral blood. The receptor set was obtained from a man in his sixties or seventies with acute or convalescent COVID-19.

This chain uses TRBV19 with TRBJ1-5; TRBD1 agrees at 7 bases. Germline CDR1 reads LNHDA; CDR2 reads SQIVND (reference sequence). The CDR3 spans 13 residues. Germline trimming cut 5 bases from V and 6 bases from J; bases unmatched to any gene: 4. The chain's CDR3 is CASSLTGRQPQHF. The CDR3 DNA reads TGTGCCAGTAGTCTGACAGGGCGTCAGCCCCAGCATTTT. The entire variable domain, with the rest obtained from reference TRBV19 and TRBJ1-5, is as follows: DGGITQSPKYLFRKEGQNVTLSCEQNLNHDAMYWYRQDPGQGLRLIYYSQIVNDFQKGDIAEGYSVSREKKESFPLTVTSAQKNPTAFYLCASSLTGRQPQHFGDGTRLSIL.

The chain couples TRBV7-8 to TRBJ2-1; D is possibly TRBD1 (5 bases). V was shortened by 2 bases and J by 7 bases, with 12 bases between the two germline ends. CDR3 length equals 14 residues. CDR1 is SGHVS, CDR2 FQNEAQ, per germline. The CDR3 DNA is TGTGCCAGCAGCTTAATACAGGTCCGAAATGAGCAGTTCTTC. Residues: CASSLIQVRNEQFF.

This chain uses TRBV5-1 with TRBJ2-7; 7 bases agree with TRBD1. This CDR3 has 14 amino acids. Germline V gives CDR1 SGHRS, CDR2 YFSETQ. Germline trimming cut 0 bases from V and 4 bases from J; bases unmatched to any gene: 4. CDR3 sequence: CASSLGDSTYEQYF. In DNA, the CDR3 is TGCGCCAGCAGCTTGGGGGACAGTACTTACGAGCAGTACTTC.